This TCR beta chain came from a study of shared clonotypes between healthy human individuals. Study information: Participating donors consisted of two women and a few men aged 18 to 49.

The germline V gene has CDR1 GTSNPN and CDR2 SVGIG (reference sequence). The germline V and J ends were trimmed by 3 bases and 5 bases, with 10 bases remaining between them. The CDR3 totals 12 residues. General observations from the study: Among donors, the sharing of clonotypes was expected to be influenced by sequencing depth.

Produced via immunoSEQ multiplex PCR; TCRdb's table is partial and in-frame only. The data hold about 490,000 clones, with 81% observed a single time. Every donor, a Caucasian adult, lived in Nashville, Tennessee. In the case of this clone: Its matching antigen is unknown. A far larger clone lies a single base away; this is likely a read error.

The sequencing sample was made of PBMCs. The chain couples TRBV30 to TRBJ2-5; D possibly uses TRBD1 or TRBD2 (5 bases each). The clonotype was recovered from a woman aged 40 to 55 in good health. Some clones in this sample may be carry-over from other donors' samples. CDR3 protein: CAWSPWGETQYF. For the CDR3, the DNA is TGTGCCTGGAGCCCCTGGGGGGAGACCCAGTACTTC.